The 13 T cell receptor beta chains in this list originate from one sample, sequenced in a study of T cells in localized non-small cell lung cancer. Using immunoSEQ multiplex PCR, the repertoire was profiled, and TCRdb retains in-frame clones only, with some absent. The data contain about 30,000 clones, approximately 91% of them seen just once; the ten biggest clones take up 4.5% to 7%. Sequencing used PBMCs, obtained before any cancer treatment. These receptor sequences come from a man aged 35 to 69 with stage II lung adenocarcinoma.

V is TRBV19 and J is TRBJ2-2, with 7 nucleotides matching TRBD2. After removal of 3 bases from V and 13 bases from J, the junction contained 5 bases not matched to a gene. The CDR3 loop spans 12 amino acids. Germline V gives CDR1 LNHDA, CDR2 SQIVND (reference sequence). For the CDR3, the DNA is TGTGCCAGTAGTATCTCGGGAGGCTTGCTGTTTTTT. Its translation is CASSISGGLLFF.

The V gene is TRBV5-1, the J gene TRBJ2-7, with 7 bases aligning to TRBD1. In germline, CDR1 is SGHRS, CDR2 YFSETQ. Unmatched junction bases numbered 14, after V lost 0 bases and J lost 5 bases. The length of the CDR3 is 17 residues. CDR3: CASSLVPTGMPRDEQYF. The DNA of the CDR3 is TGCGCCAGCAGCTTGGTCCCGACAGGGATGCCTCGGGACGAGCAGTACTTC. Full variable domain (missing parts from reference TRBV5-1 and TRBJ2-7): KAGVTQTPRYLIKTRGQQVTLSCSPISGHRSVSWYQQTPGQGLQFLFEYFSETQRNKGNFPGRFSGRQFSNSRSEMNVSTLELGDSALYLCASSLVPTGMPRDEQYFGPGTRLTVT.

The rearrangement uses TRBV5-1 and TRBJ2-1, with 12 positions matching TRBD2. After removal of 1 base from V and 4 bases from J, the junction contained 6 bases not matched to a gene. The CDR3 sequence is 17 residues long. CDR1 and CDR2 (germline): SGHRS, YFSETQ. This CDR3 is CASSLPGGLAGYNEQFF. The DNA of the CDR3 is TGCGCCAGCAGCTTGCCTGGAGGACTAGCGGGATACAATGAGCAGTTCTTC.

The CDR3 coding sequence is TGTGCCATCAGGGGCGGGAGCGTCGACGAGCAGTACTTC. Translated: CAIRGGSVDEQYF. The V and J genes are TRBV10-3 and TRBJ2-7, with TRBD2 identical over 7 bases. Trimming took 6 bases from V and 5 from J; bases not matched to a gene: 7. The CDR3 has 13 amino acids. From germline, CDR1 is ENHRY and CDR2 SYGVKD.

The chain couples TRBV19 to TRBJ2-7; D may be TRBD1 (5 bases). CDR3 length: 14 amino acids. Germline V CDR1 and CDR2: LNHDA, SQIVND (reference sequence). Trimming left V 3 bases short and J 0 bases short, with 9 bases between. CDR3 sequence: CASSMSRVSYEQYF. Written as DNA, the CDR3 is TGTGCCAGTAGTATGAGCAGGGTCTCCTACGAGCAGTACTTC.

This chain links TRBV5-4 with TRBJ2-2; D not certain. This CDR3 comprises 16 residues. With 0 bases removed from V and 3 bases from J, the gap between germline ends came to 12 bases. The germline V gene has CDR1 SGHNT and CDR2 YYREEE (reference sequence). The CDR3 here is CASSLAKPADTGELFF. The CDR3 coding sequence is TGTGCCAGCAGCTTGGCGAAACCGGCGGACACCGGGGAGCTGTTTTTT.

The chain joins TRBV28 to TRBJ2-7; D is unclear. The CDR3 length is 13 residues. Trimming took off 3 bases at V and 3 bases at J, with 9 bases between the two ends. Per the germline V gene, CDR1 is MDHEN and CDR2 is SYDVKM. This chain's CDR3 is CASSFGSRYEQYF. Written as DNA, the CDR3 is TGTGCCAGCAGTTTCGGCTCCCGCTACGAGCAGTACTTC.

In DNA, the CDR3 is TGCGCCAGCAGCCCCGGGGGGACAGGTACCTACGAGCAGTACTTC. Its translation: CASSPGGTGTYEQYF. This chain uses TRBV4-1 with TRBJ2-7, with D possibly being TRBD1 (8 bases). Between the trimmed V and J ends, which lost 4 bases and 2 bases, there was a span of 15 bases. This CDR3 region has 15 residues. Germline assignment: CDR1 MGHRA and CDR2 YSYEKL.

The chain links TRBV27 to TRBJ2-3, with a weak D call TRBD2 (6 bases). This CDR3 region has 14 residues. Germline assignment: CDR1 MNHEY and CDR2 SMNVEV (reference sequence). Trimming took off 2 bases at V and 2 bases at J, with 8 bases between the two ends. The CDR3 region is CASSLGGFTDTQYF. CDR3 sequence (DNA): TGTGCCAGCAGTTTAGGGGGGTTCACAGATACGCAGTATTTT.

The table lists this clone with a count of one. V and J are TRBV27 and TRBJ1-5, with 8 nucleotides matching TRBD1. V shed 6 bases and J 2 bases; nucleotides not matched to a gene: 3. Germline CDR1 MNHEY, CDR2 SMNVEV (reference sequence). The CDR3 contains 14 residues. The CDR3 coding sequence is TGTGCCAGCAGCAAACAGGGGGGCAATCAGCCCCAGCATTTT. Encoded protein: CASSKQGGNQPQHF.

This clone has a single count. This chain links TRBV28 with TRBJ2-1; 11 bases line up with TRBD1. Germline CDR1 reads MDHEN; CDR2 reads SYDVKM. CDR3 length: 16 amino acids. V lost 5 bases, J lost 6 bases, and 9 bases stayed unmatched. In DNA, the CDR3 is TGTGCCAGCAGTCCAGCGGGACAGGGGGTTCCCAATGAGCAGTTCTTC. As protein: CASSPAGQGVPNEQFF.

This sequence joins TRBV7-9 and TRBJ2-5, with 9 positions matching TRBD2. The germline V gene has CDR1 SEHNR and CDR2 FQNEAQ (reference sequence). J lost 3 bases, V lost 0 bases, and 5 bases had no gene match. The CDR3 spans 16 residues. Written as DNA, the CDR3 is TGTGCCAGCAGCTTAGCGCACCTAGCGGGGAAAGAGACCCAGTACTTC. This gives the protein CASSLAHLAGKETQYF.

This sequence joins TRBV28 and TRBJ2-1, with 9 bases identical to TRBD1. V lost 10 bases, J lost 8 bases, and 12 bases stayed unmatched. Per germline, CDR1 MDHEN and CDR2 SYDVKM. CDR3 size: 14 residues. This CDR3 reads CAIETGTGTHEQFF. CDR3 DNA sequence: TGTGCCATCGAAACCGGGACAGGGACCCATGAGCAGTTCTTC.